The clone carrying this TCR beta chain was picked up a small number of times. The listed genes are named as in mouse. Read data end 4 residues before the CDR3 end; the end is taken from the germline J gene. The sample holds other DNA sequences that translate to the same CDR3. CDR3 length: 15 amino acids. CDR1 and CDR2 (germline): NSHNY, SYGAGN. The germline V and J ends were trimmed by 0 bases and 0 bases, with 9 bases remaining between them. Markers including CD4, CD8alpha, NKG2D and NKG2ACE guided sorting of pooled cutaneous lymph node cells. Extraction and reverse transcription of RNA yielded cDNA as the sequencing template. Some clones are missing from TCRdb's copy, which holds only in-frame ones; the method was immunoSEQ multiplex PCR. The record shows 270,000 or so clones for this sample, with no singletons present. These data come from a study of CD8+ T cells in alopecia areata.

The sample consisted of CD4+ T cells sorted from a lymph node. This chain joins TRBV13-1 and TRBJ1-1; D is undetermined. This TCR derives from a C3H/HeJ mouse with alopecia areata. The strain's MHC haplotype is H2-k. The chain's CDR3 is CASSDARQANTEVFF. The CDR3 DNA, read in part, is TGTGCCAGCAGTGATGCAAGGCAGGCAAACACA.